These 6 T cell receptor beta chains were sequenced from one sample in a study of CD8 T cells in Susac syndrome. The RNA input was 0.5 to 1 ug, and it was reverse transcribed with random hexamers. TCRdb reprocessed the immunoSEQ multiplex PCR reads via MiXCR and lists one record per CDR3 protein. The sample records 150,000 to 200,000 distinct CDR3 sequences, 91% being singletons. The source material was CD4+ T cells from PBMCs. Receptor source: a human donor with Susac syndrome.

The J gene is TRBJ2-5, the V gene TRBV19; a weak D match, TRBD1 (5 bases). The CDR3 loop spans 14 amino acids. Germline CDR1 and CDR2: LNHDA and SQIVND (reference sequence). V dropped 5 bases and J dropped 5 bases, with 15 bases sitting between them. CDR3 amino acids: CASSVKGLRETQYF. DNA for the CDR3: TGTGCCAGTAGTGTTAAGGGGCTTCGGGAGACCCAGTACTTC.

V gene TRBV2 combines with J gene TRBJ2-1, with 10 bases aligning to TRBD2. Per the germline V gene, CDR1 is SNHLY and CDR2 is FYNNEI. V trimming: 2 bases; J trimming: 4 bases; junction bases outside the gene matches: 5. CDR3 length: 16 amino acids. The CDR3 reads CASSESGRDHYNEQFF. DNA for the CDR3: TGTGCCAGCAGTGAAAGCGGGAGGGATCATTACAATGAGCAGTTCTTC.

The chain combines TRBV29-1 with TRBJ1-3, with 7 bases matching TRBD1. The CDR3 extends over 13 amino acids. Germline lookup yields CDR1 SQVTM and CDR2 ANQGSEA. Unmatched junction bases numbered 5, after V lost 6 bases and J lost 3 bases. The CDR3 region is CSVLRDSGNTIYF. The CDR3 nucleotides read TGCAGCGTCCTTAGGGACAGTGGAAACACCATATATTTT.

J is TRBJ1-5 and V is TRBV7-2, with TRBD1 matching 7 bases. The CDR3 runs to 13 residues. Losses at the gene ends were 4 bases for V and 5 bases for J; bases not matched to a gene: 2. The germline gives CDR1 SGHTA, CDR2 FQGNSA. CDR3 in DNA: TGTGCCAGCAGCTACAGGGGAGATCAGCCCCAGCATTTT. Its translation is CASSYRGDQPQHF.

The CDR3 sequence: CASSPHGQDYEQYF. CDR3 nucleotides: TGTGCCAGCAGCCCTCACGGACAGGACTACGAGCAGTACTTC. The V call is TRBV11-3, the J call TRBJ2-7, with 7 bases lining up with TRBD1. CDR1 and CDR2 (germline): SGHNT, YENEEA. With V trimmed by 5 bases and J by 3 bases, 7 bases remained unmatched. The CDR3 length is 14 residues. Full variable domain (missing parts from reference TRBV11-3 and TRBJ2-7): EAGVVQSPRYKIIEKKQPVAFWCNPISGHNTLYWYLQNLGQGPELLIRYENEEAVDDSQLPKDRFSAERLKGVDSTLKIQPAELGDSAVYLCASSPHGQDYEQYFGPGTRLTVT.

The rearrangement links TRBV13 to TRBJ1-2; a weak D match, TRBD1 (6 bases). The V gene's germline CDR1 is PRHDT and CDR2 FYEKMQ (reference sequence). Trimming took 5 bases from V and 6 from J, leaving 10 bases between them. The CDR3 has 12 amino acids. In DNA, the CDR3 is TGTGCCAGCAGCCGGACAGTGGATGGCTACACCTTC. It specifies CASSRTVDGYTF.